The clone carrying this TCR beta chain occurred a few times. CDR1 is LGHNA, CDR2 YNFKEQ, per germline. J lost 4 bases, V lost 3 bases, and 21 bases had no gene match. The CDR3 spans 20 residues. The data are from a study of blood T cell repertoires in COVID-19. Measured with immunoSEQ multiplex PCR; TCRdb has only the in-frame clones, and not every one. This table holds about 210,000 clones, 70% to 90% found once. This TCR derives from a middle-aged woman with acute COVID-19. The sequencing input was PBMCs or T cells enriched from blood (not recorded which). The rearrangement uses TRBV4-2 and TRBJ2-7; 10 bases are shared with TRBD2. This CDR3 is CASSHLPDQITPGLAYEQYF. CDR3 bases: TGTGCCAGCAGCCACCTCCCAGACCAAATAACGCCGGGACTAGCGTACGAGCAGTACTTC.